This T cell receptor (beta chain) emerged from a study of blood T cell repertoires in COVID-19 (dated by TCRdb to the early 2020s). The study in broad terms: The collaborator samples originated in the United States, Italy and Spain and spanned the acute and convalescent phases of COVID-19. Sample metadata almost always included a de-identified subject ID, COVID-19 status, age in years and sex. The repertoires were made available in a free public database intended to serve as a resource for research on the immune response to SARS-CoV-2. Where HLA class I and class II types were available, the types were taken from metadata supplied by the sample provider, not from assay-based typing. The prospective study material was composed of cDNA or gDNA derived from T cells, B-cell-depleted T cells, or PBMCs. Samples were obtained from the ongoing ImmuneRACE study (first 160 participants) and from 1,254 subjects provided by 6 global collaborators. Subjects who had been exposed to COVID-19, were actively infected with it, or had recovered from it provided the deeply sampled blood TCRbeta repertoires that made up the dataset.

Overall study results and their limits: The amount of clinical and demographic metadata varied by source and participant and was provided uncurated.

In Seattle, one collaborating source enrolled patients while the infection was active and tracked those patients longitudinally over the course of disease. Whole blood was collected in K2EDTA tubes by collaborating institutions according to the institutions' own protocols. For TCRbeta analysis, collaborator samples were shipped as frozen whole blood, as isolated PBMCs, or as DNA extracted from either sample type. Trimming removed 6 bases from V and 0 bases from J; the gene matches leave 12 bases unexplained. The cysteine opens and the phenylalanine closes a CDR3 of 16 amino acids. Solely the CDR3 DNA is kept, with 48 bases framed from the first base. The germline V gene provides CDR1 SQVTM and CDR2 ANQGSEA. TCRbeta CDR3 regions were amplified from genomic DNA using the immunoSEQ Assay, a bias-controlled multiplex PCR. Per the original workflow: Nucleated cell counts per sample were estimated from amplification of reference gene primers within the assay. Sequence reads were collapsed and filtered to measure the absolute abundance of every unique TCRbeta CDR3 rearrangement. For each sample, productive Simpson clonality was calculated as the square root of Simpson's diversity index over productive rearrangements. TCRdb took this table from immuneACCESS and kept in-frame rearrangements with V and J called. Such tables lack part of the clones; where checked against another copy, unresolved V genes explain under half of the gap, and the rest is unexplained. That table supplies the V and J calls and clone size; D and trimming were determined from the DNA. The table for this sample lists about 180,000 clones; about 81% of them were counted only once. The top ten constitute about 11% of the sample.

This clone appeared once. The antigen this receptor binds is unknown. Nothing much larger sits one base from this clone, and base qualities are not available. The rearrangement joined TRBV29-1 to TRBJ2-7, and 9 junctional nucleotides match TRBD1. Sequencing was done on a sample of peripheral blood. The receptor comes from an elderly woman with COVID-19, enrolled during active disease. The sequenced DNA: TGCAGCGTCACCGGGACAGGGCCCGTTAGCTCCTACGAGCAGTACTTC. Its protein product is CSVTGTGPVSSYEQYF.